The clone carrying this TCR beta chain has a handful of counts. Documented time point: pre-sensitization, week 0. Treatment in this sample: therapeutic diphenylcyclopropenone sensitization with weekly scalp DPC. This record belongs to a study of human T cells and chemical hapten exposure. Study background: While the approximately 24-week study was under way, patients received diphenylcyclopropenone on the scalp every week. Cases of alopecia areata, totalis or universalis occurred in a predominantly female patient group.

Trimming stripped 6 bases from V and 7 bases from J, with 13 bases between. CDR1 is MNHEY and CDR2 is SMNVEV in the germline V gene (reference sequence). The CDR3 runs to 14 residues. Library preparation tagged each individual cDNA molecule with a unique molecular identifier. MiXCR, run by TCRdb on the RACE reads, gives a single entry per CDR3 protein. The repertoire consists of approximately 320,000 distinct CDR3 sequences, with around 5.5% occurring once and the leading ten covering about 7.7%. The clonotype comes from a young woman with alopecia areata. Some clones in this sample may be carry-over from other donors' samples. Sequenced here: whole blood, sampled in connection with sensitization to the hapten diphenylcyclopropenone (DPC). The rearrangement joins TRBV27 to TRBJ1-6, with D possibly TRBD1 on 6 matching bases. The CDR3 sequence: CASRLQGLNSPLHF. CDR3 coding DNA: TGTGCCAGCAGATTACAGGGCCTGAATTCACCCCTCCACTTT.